This section outlines one T cell receptor (beta chain) sequence together with its context. Antigen: not known. With 300,000 cells each, the CD8+ T cell subsets were individually sorted in triplicate. Germline assignment: CDR1 ENHRY and CDR2 SYGVKD. CDR3 length: 15 amino acids. The libraries of TRB cDNA were constructed through 5' RACE using UMI labels. TCRdb reprocessed the 5' RACE reads and keeps a single row for each CDR3 protein, giving no DNA. This sample's clone table lists roughly 48,000 distinct CDR3 sequences. The data belong to a study of CXCR3-negative and CXCR3-positive naive CD8 T cells. General observations from the study: Naive cells used TRBV-TRBJ genes in much the same way whether CXCR3-negative or CXCR3-positive; memory cells did not.

Input material: memory CD8+ T cells from blood. The TCR sequence derives from a human donor in good health. Some clones in this sample may be carry-over from other donors' samples. The chain recombines TRBV10-3 with TRBJ2-6; TCRdb names TRBD1, which stays unverified in the absence of DNA. The CDR3 sequence: CAISEQGAGANVLTF.